This entry describes one TCR beta chain. Its antigen is still unknown. The PCR ran on 60 Vbeta and 13 Jbeta primers. Sequencing used immunoSEQ multiplex PCR; TCRdb keeps in-frame clones, though not all of them. This sample's clone table lists approximately 100,000 clones. This record belongs to a study of cytomegalovirus exposure and HLA in healthy donors. Study-level findings and limits: Analyzed later, most CMV-associated TCR beta chains appeared HLA-restricted.

With 4 bases clipped from V and 2 bases from J, the junction kept 5 bases outside the gene matches. The CDR3 contains 17 residues. CDR1 is SGHNT and CDR2 is YYREEE in the germline V gene (reference sequence). This chain connects TRBV5-4 to TRBJ2-1; 14 bases map to TRBD2. The source is a man aged 50-60 years in good health and CMV-seropositive. What was sequenced was PBMCs. The DNA of the CDR3 is TGTGCCAGCAGCCAAGGGACTAGCGGGAGCCCCTACAATGAGCAGTTCTTC. Amino acids: CASSQGTSGSPYNEQFF.